Sequencing of this T cell receptor (beta chain) was carried out in a study of blood T cell repertoires in COVID-19. CDR3 length: 15 amino acids. V gave up 7 bases and J gave up 10 bases; unmatched junction bases: 11. Germline CDR1 is SNHLY and CDR2 is FYNNEI. This clone was detected a few times. TCRdb's table, derived via immunoSEQ multiplex PCR, lists solely in-frame clones and lacks some. The sample carries almost 250,000 clones, around 84% recorded once. This clonotype originated in a woman between 50 and 59 years old who had recovered from COVID-19. The chain carries TRBV2 and TRBJ1-6, with TRBD1 matching 9 bases. The sample was PBMCs or T cells enriched from blood (not recorded which). The CDR3 region is CASKSRTGEGSPLHF. Written as DNA, the CDR3 is TGTGCCAGCAAATCGAGGACAGGGGAAGGCTCACCCCTCCACTTT.